One sample yielded the 13 T cell receptor beta chains listed below, sequenced in a study of cytomegalovirus exposure and HLA in healthy donors. This PCR relied on a set of 60 Vbeta primers and 13 Jbeta primers. Some clones are missing from TCRdb's copy, which holds only in-frame ones; the method was immunoSEQ multiplex PCR. The table lists roughly 80,000 clones, 78% of them singletons. Sequences were obtained from PBMCs. These TCRs come from a man aged 35 to 55 in good health and CMV-seronegative.

The chain uses TRBV11-2 and TRBJ2-7; tentatively, D is TRBD1 (6 bases). The V end was cut by 7 bases, the J end by 2 bases, with 18 bases between. The CDR3 totals 15 residues. Looked up from germline, CDR1 is SGHAT and CDR2 is FQNNGV. The DNA for the CDR3 is TGTGCCAGCACCTTTACGACAGGTGCCCCCTACGAGCAGTACTTC. This encodes CASTFTTGAPYEQYF.

CDR3 DNA: TGTGCCAGCAGTGCGCCGGGACTTAAGGAAAATGGCTACACCTTC. Encoded protein: CASSAPGLKENGYTF. The chain uses TRBV6-6 and TRBJ1-2, with D maybe TRBD1 (5 bases). The V end lost 5 bases, the J end lost 6 bases, and 19 bases lay between the germline ends. Germline V gene lookup returns CDR1 MNHNY and CDR2 SVGAGI (reference sequence). This CDR3 has 15 residues.

This sequence joins TRBV18 and TRBJ1-1; D may be TRBD1 (6 bases). Trimming shortened V by 4 bases and J by 0 bases, and 15 bases separated the two germline ends. Germline values: CDR1 KGHSH, CDR2 LQKENI. The CDR3 extends over 16 amino acids. Here the CDR3 reads CASSRDGTIMNTEAFF. Here the CDR3 DNA reads TGTGCCAGCTCACGTGATGGGACAATCATGAACACTGAAGCTTTCTTT. Full variable domain (outside the CDR3, taken from reference TRBV18 and TRBJ1-1): NAGVMQNPRHLVRRRGQEARLRCSPMKGHSHVYWYRQLPEEGLKFMVYLQKENIIDESGMPKERFSAEFPKEGPSILRIQQVVRGDSAAYFCASSRDGTIMNTEAFFGQGTRLTVV.

This chain connects TRBV5-1 to TRBJ1-1, with unresolved D. There are 15 residues in the CDR3. From germline, CDR1 is SGHRS and CDR2 YFSETQ. V was trimmed by 1 base and J by 4 bases, leaving 14 bases between them. CDR3 nucleotide sequence: TGCGCCAGCAGCTTGACGATTCGGACTTCCACTGAAGCTTTCTTT. Protein: CASSLTIRTSTEAFF. Drawing the rest from reference TRBV5-1 and TRBJ1-1, the complete variable domain is KAGVTQTPRYLIKTRGQQVTLSCSPISGHRSVSWYQQTPGQGLQFLFEYFSETQRNKGNFPGRFSGRQFSNSRSEMNVSTLELGDSALYLCASSLTIRTSTEAFFGQGTRLTVV.

The chain couples TRBV7-3 to TRBJ1-1, with a possible D match to TRBD1 (6 bases). The CDR3 length is 16 residues. Per germline, CDR1 SGHTA and CDR2 FQGTGA. V dropped 2 bases and J dropped 6 bases, with 19 bases sitting between them. The CDR3 loop is CASSLRARQGLAEAFF. The DNA of the CDR3 is TGTGCCAGCAGCTTACGCGCCCGGCAGGGGCTCGCTGAAGCTTTCTTT.

This sequence joins TRBV5-4 and TRBJ2-5; 7 bases match TRBD1. The assigned J gene may be wrong: the sequence end matches TRBJ2-7 better. Germline V gene lookup returns CDR1 SGHNT and CDR2 YYREEE (reference sequence). There are 14 residues in the CDR3. The CDR3 loop is CASSVPGQSYEQYF. The CDR3 DNA is TGTGCCAGCAGCGTACCGGGACAGTCCTACGAGCAGTACTTC.

The rearrangement uses TRBV4-3 and TRBJ1-2, with 8 positions matching TRBD1. V lost 0 bases, J lost 3 bases, and 3 bases stayed unmatched. Germline V lookup: CDR1 LGHNA, CDR2 YSLEER. This CDR3 has 15 amino acids. CDR3: CASSQERGQDYGYTF. The CDR3 nucleotides read TGCGCCAGCAGCCAAGAGAGGGGACAGGACTATGGCTACACCTTC.

This sequence joins TRBV2 and TRBJ1-4; 7 bases are a match to TRBD1. V lost 6 bases and J lost 7; bases outside the gene matches: 17. Germline-derived CDR1 and CDR2 are SNHLY and FYNNEI. This CDR3 spans 17 amino acids. This CDR3 reads CASRDGEGRGTFEKLFF. CDR3 nucleotide sequence: TGTGCCAGCAGAGACGGAGAAGGCAGGGGGACGTTTGAAAAACTGTTTTTT.

This clone came up a few times. The rearrangement joins TRBV30 to TRBJ2-5; possible D gene TRBD2, 7 bases. CDR1 is GTSNPN and CDR2 is SVGIG in the germline V gene (reference sequence). The CDR3 extends over 18 amino acids. Trimming stripped 2 bases from V and 4 bases from J, with 26 bases between. CDR3 residues: CAWSLRKGTPQRGETQYF. In DNA form, the CDR3 reads TGTGCCTGGAGTCTTCGAAAGGGGACACCCCAGCGGGGAGAGACCCAGTACTTC.

This chain links TRBV5-6 with TRBJ2-5; a possible D gene is TRBD1 (6 bases). The J call could be wrong; TRBJ2-7 is a better fit for the DNA end. The length of the CDR3 is 14 residues. Germline CDR1 reads SGHDT; CDR2 reads YYEEEE. This CDR3 is CASSFQDRPYEQYF. DNA of the CDR3: TGTGCCAGCAGCTTCCAGGACAGACCCTACGAGCAGTACTTC.

The chain has TRBV29-1 and TRBJ1-4, with TRBD1 identical over 8 bases. Germline V CDR1 and CDR2: SQVTM, ANQGSEA. Losses at the gene ends were 6 bases for V and 3 bases for J; bases not matched to a gene: 6. The CDR3 runs 14 residues. CDR3 in amino acids: CSVSRGQANEKLFF. DNA of the CDR3: TGCAGCGTCAGCAGGGGGCAGGCTAATGAAAAACTGTTTTTT.

In this sample, this clone turned up once. This chain links TRBV6-4 with TRBJ1-1; a weak D match, TRBD1 (6 bases). V was cut by 4 bases and J by 7 bases, with 16 bases left in between. Germline CDR1 reads MRHNA; CDR2 reads SNTAGT. The CDR3 spans 14 residues. The CDR3 nucleotides are TGTGCCAGCAGTGTAGAACAGGGAGAGGGTGAAGCTTTCTTT. This sequence encodes CASSVEQGEGEAFF.

Turning to this clone: A read error may account for a junction end that differs from germline. This chain joins TRBV6-5 and TRBJ1-5; D gene unclear. Per the germline V gene, CDR1 is MNHEY and CDR2 is SVGAGI. CDR3 length: 13 residues. CDR3 bases: TGTGCCGGCAGTTACTCGGGAGGTCAGCCCCAGCATTTT. Translating gives CAGSYSGGQPQHF.